The clone carrying this TCR beta chain was seen ten or more times. TRAV- and TRBV-specific primers primed first-strand cDNA, covering alpha and beta chains. For amplifying TCRs, the PCR ran for approximately 21 cycles with Phusion, which was used together with a constant-region primer and the adapter on the V primers. TCRdb processed the reads anew with MiXCR; each CDR3 protein has one entry. The data show 65,000 to 95,000 distinct CDR3 sequences, approximately 17% seen once. Time point noted: before trial treatment. The CDR3 is 15 residues long. The germline gives CDR1 SGHTA, CDR2 FQGNSA. The ends lost 5 bases at V and 0 bases at J; junction bases unmatched: 6. The data are from a study of low-dose radiotherapy and immunotherapy resistance in tumors. About the research overall: Each patient was administered nivolumab intravenously at 240 mg, which was a flat dose, every two weeks, along with intravenous ipilimumab at 1 mg/kg every six weeks.

The genes are TRBV7-2 and TRBJ1-2; TRBD1 aligns across 7 bases. This TCR was sampled from a male donor with prostate cancer. The starting material was PBMCs, obtained before treatment. The CDR3 coding sequence is TGTGCCAGCAGCCAAGACAGGGTTCCTAACTATGGCTACACCTTC. Translating it yields CASSQDRVPNYGYTF.